A single sample is the source of the 26 T cell receptor beta chains below, sequenced in a study of control samples from healthy donors and cancer patients. Produced via immunoSEQ multiplex PCR; TCRdb's table is partial and in-frame only. The data show about 140,000 clones, around 88% seen once. Source material: blood. All receptors derive from a man between 18 and 35 years old in good health.

The chain couples TRBV10-2 to TRBJ2-5, with 14 bases identical to TRBD2. The CDR3 totals 17 residues. After removal of 7 bases from V and 4 bases from J, the junction contained 11 bases not matched to a gene. The germline V gene has CDR1 WSHSY and CDR2 SAAADI. The CDR3 here is CASTSAGLAGGRETQYF. DNA for the CDR3: TGCGCCAGCACGAGCGCTGGACTAGCGGGGGGAAGAGAGACCCAGTACTTC.

This chain uses TRBV30 with TRBJ1-5; D is unclear. CDR1 and CDR2 (germline): GTSNPN, SVGIG (reference sequence). The V and J ends lost 1 base and 1 base respectively, with 5 bases between them. The CDR3 is made up of 13 amino acids. This chain's CDR3 is CAWSERSNQPQHF. In nucleotides, the CDR3 is TGTGCCTGGAGTGAGAGGAGCAATCAGCCCCAGCATTTT.

The chain carries TRBV5-6 and TRBJ2-2, with 7 bases identical to TRBD1. Germline CDR1 reads SGHDT; CDR2 reads YYEEEE. V shed 3 bases, J shed 2 bases, and the junction held 4 bases outside the gene matches. The CDR3 totals 15 residues. The CDR3: CASSSRDSNTGELFF. The CDR3 coding sequence is TGTGCCAGCAGCTCCCGGGACAGTAACACCGGGGAGCTGTTTTTT.

The J gene is TRBJ2-5, the V gene TRBV7-2, with 9 positions matching TRBD1. V trimming: 5 bases; J trimming: 2 bases; junction bases outside the gene matches: 6. CDR3 size: 15 residues. Germline assignment: CDR1 SGHTA and CDR2 FQGNSA. CDR3 nucleotides: TGTGCCAGCAGCGTGGGACAGGGTACACAAGAGACCCAGTACTTC. Translating gives CASSVGQGTQETQYF.

This chain links TRBV21-1 with TRBJ2-7. TRBV21-1 is described as a pseudogene. This CDR3 has 13 residues. This chain's CDR3 is CASSSRGRLEQYF. Here the CDR3 DNA reads TGTGCCAGCAGCTCACGGGGGCGGCTCGAGCAGTACTTC.

The chain employs TRBV27 and TRBJ2-3; 9 positions agree with TRBD1. Germline assignment: CDR1 MNHEY and CDR2 SMNVEV (reference sequence). Trimming took 5 bases from V and 4 from J; bases not matched to a gene: 4. The CDR3 runs to 14 residues. CDR3 loop: CASSIGTGPDTQYF. In nucleotides, the CDR3 is TGTGCCAGCAGTATCGGGACAGGGCCAGATACGCAGTATTTT.

The J gene is TRBJ2-5, the V gene TRBV19; 8 bases map to TRBD1. The CDR3 covers 15 residues. V trimming: 0 bases; J trimming: 4 bases; junction bases outside the gene matches: 4. The germline gives CDR1 LNHDA, CDR2 SQIVND (reference sequence). CDR3: CASSIEVGQGETQYF. DNA for the CDR3: TGTGCCAGTAGTATAGAGGTAGGACAGGGAGAGACCCAGTACTTC.

V usage is TRBV28 and J usage is TRBJ1-4; D is undetermined. CDR3 length: 11 amino acids. Deletions cut 4 bases from V and 11 bases from J, with 8 bases between. Germline V gene sequence: CDR1 MDHEN, CDR2 SYDVKM. The CDR3 bases are TGTGCCAGCAGTTGGGATCGCAAACTGTTTTTT. It translates to CASSWDRKLFF. Full variable domain (missing parts from reference TRBV28 and TRBJ1-4): DVKVTQSSRYLVKRTGEKVFLECVQDMDHENMFWYRQDPGLGLRLIYFSYDVKMKEKGDIPEGYSVSREKKERFSLILESASTNQTSMYLCASSWDRKLFFGSGTQLSVL.

The chain recombines TRBV27 with TRBJ1-2; TRBD1 matches at 7 bases. V dropped 5 bases and J dropped 4; count of bases not matched to a gene: 7. Germline lookup yields CDR1 MNHEY and CDR2 SMNVEV (reference sequence). The CDR3 consists of 14 residues. For the CDR3, the DNA is TGTGCCAGCAGTCCAGGGGGACAAACCTATGGCTACACCTTC. Its translation: CASSPGGQTYGYTF.

A single count supports this clone. V gene TRBV6-2 or TRBV6-3 combines with J gene TRBJ2-7, with D possibly being TRBD1 (5 bases). Trimming stripped 1 base from V and 2 bases from J, with 9 bases between. In germline, CDR1 is MNHEY, CDR2 SVGEGT. The CDR3 sequence is 14 residues long. The DNA of the CDR3 is TGTGCCAGCAGTTACTTGGGGCTTCCCTACGAGCAGTACTTC. It specifies CASSYLGLPYEQYF.

This clone was counted a single time. The chain links TRBV18 to TRBJ1-5; no clear D. The germline gives CDR1 KGHSH, CDR2 LQKENI. Between the trimmed V and J ends, which lost 4 bases and 4 bases, there was a span of 14 bases. The CDR3 has 15 residues. The CDR3 protein is CASSRSGLSNQPQHF. CDR3 in DNA: TGTGCCAGCTCACGCTCCGGGTTATCAAATCAGCCCCAGCATTTT.

V is TRBV6-2 or TRBV6-3 and J is TRBJ1-4; D gene unclear. From germline, CDR1 is MNHEY and CDR2 SVGEGT. Trimming removed 4 bases from V and 8 bases from J, with 20 bases in between. The length of the CDR3 is 16 residues. In DNA, the CDR3 is TGTGCCAGCAGTTCCCTCGGGCCTGAGGTAGAAGAAAAACTGTTTTTT. Translation gives CASSSLGPEVEEKLFF.

V is TRBV19 and J is TRBJ1-1, with TRBD1 matching 8 bases. The J segment lost 9 bases and the V segment lost 5 bases, leaving 5 bases of the junction unmatched. This CDR3 spans 12 amino acids. Germline CDR1 reads LNHDA; CDR2 reads SQIVND (reference sequence). The DNA of the CDR3 is TGTGCCAGTAGTGGGGACAGGATTAAAGCTTTCTTT. It encodes CASSGDRIKAFF.

The rearrangement uses TRBV28 and TRBJ2-6; the D gene is possibly TRBD1 (5 bases). The CDR3 loop spans 15 amino acids. Germline CDR1 MDHEN, CDR2 SYDVKM. The ends were cut back, 5 bases at V and 2 bases at J, with 10 bases in the middle. CDR3 loop: CASSPTGAGANVLTF. The CDR3 region has the DNA TGTGCCAGCAGTCCCACAGGTGCTGGGGCCAACGTCCTGACTTTC.

J is TRBJ2-5 and V is TRBV4-2; 7 nucleotides match TRBD2. The germline V gene encodes CDR1 LGHNA and CDR2 YNFKEQ. The CDR3 runs 19 residues. The CDR3 DNA reads TGTGCTGGGGAGGGGACGACTCCCACTGAGCGGCTAAGGCAAGAGACCCAGTACTTC. Its translation is CAGEGTTPTERLRQETQYF.

The J gene is TRBJ1-4, the V gene TRBV3-1 (or the pseudogene TRBV3-2); a weak D match, TRBD1 (5 bases). Trimming removed 1 base at V and 7 bases at J, with 13 bases between. The CDR3 extends over 15 amino acids. The V gene's germline CDR1 is LGHDT and CDR2 YNNKEL (reference sequence). The chain's CDR3 is CASSQVPGQGEKLFF. The CDR3 DNA sequence: TGTGCCAGCAGCCAAGTACCGGGGCAGGGTGAAAAACTGTTTTTT.

The gene calls are TRBV24-1 and TRBJ1-4, with 9 bases lining up with TRBD1. Trimming removed 5 bases from V and 8 bases from J; junction bases left unmatched: 8. CDR3 length: 15 amino acids. Germline CDR1 reads KGHDR; CDR2 reads SFDVKD. The DNA of the CDR3 is TGTGCCACCAGTGCTGCGGGACAGGGTGACGAAAAACTGTTTTTT. Translating gives CATSAAGQGDEKLFF.

The chain combines TRBV2 with TRBJ2-5, with 7 bases identical to TRBD2. Germline assignment: CDR1 SNHLY and CDR2 FYNNEI. V lost 2 bases, J lost 4 bases, and 4 bases stayed unmatched. This CDR3 spans 14 amino acids. The CDR3 here is CASSELAARETQYF. CDR3 sequence (DNA): TGTGCCAGCAGTGAACTAGCGGCCCGAGAGACCCAGTACTTC.

The chain has TRBV19 and TRBJ2-6; 7 bases line up with TRBD1. The ends lost 6 bases at V and 2 bases at J; junction bases unmatched: 7. The CDR3 length is 16 residues. CDR1 is LNHDA and CDR2 is SQIVND in the germline V gene (reference sequence). The CDR3 DNA reads TGTGCCAGTAGGAGGCAGGGGGAGACTGGGGCCAACGTCCTGACTTTC. This translates into CASRRQGETGANVLTF.

The V gene is TRBV11-1, the J gene TRBJ2-7; D perhaps matches TRBD1 (6 bases). The CDR3 is 15 amino acids. Germline-derived CDR1 and CDR2 are SGHAT and FQDESV (reference sequence). V gave up 0 bases and J gave up 0 bases, with 9 bases separating them. Here the CDR3 DNA reads TGTGCCAGCAGCTTAGCCCCGGGACACTCCTACGAGCAGTACTTC. Protein sequence: CASSLAPGHSYEQYF.

The chain uses TRBV30 and TRBJ2-2; the D call may be TRBD1 or TRBD2 (5 bases each). Germline V gene sequence: CDR1 GTSNPN, CDR2 SVGIG (reference sequence). The CDR3 covers 13 residues. The V gene lost 7 bases and the J gene lost 6 bases, with 15 bases spanning the gap. The CDR3 coding sequence is TGTGCCTCCCCCAGGGCCGGGGCCGGGGAGCTGTTTTTT. Its protein product is CASPRAGAGELFF.

The rearrangement joins TRBV29-1 to TRBJ1-6; weak D call: TRBD1 (6 bases). The CDR3 runs to 13 residues. Germline loops: CDR1 SQVTM, CDR2 ANQGSEA. V was shortened by 7 bases and J by 6 bases, with 13 bases between the two germline ends. The CDR3 reads CSAAQGGNSPLHF. The CDR3, as DNA: TGCAGCGCCGCACAGGGTGGTAATTCACCCCTCCACTTT.

This clone was detected once. The chain employs TRBV4-2 and TRBJ2-1, with 11 bases identical to TRBD2. Germline-derived CDR1 and CDR2 are LGHNA and YNFKEQ. The CDR3 covers 17 residues. V lost 3 bases to trimming and J lost 7 bases; unmatched junction nucleotides: 11. The CDR3 sequence is CASSQFPGTSGWNEQFF. The CDR3 bases are TGTGCCAGCAGCCAGTTTCCCGGGACTAGCGGTTGGAATGAGCAGTTCTTC.

The V and J genes are TRBV7-9 and TRBJ1-2, with TRBD1 matching over 7 bases. The length of the CDR3 is 15 residues. The trim removed 4 bases at V and 6 bases at J, leaving 11 bases unmatched. CDR1 is SEHNR and CDR2 is FQNEAQ in the germline V gene (reference sequence). This chain's CDR3 is CASSSGGGAEDGYTF. CDR3 DNA: TGTGCCAGCAGCTCAGGGGGAGGAGCTGAGGATGGCTACACCTTC.

CDR3 DNA sequence: TGTGCCTGGAGTTCGAGGTACAGGGAGTTAACCTACGAGCAGTACTTC. Residues: CAWSSRYRELTYEQYF. The chain links TRBV30 to TRBJ2-7; D is perhaps TRBD1 (6 bases). This CDR3 has 16 amino acids. Deletions cut 2 bases from V and 2 bases from J, with 19 bases between. Germline V gene sequence: CDR1 GTSNPN, CDR2 SVGIG (reference sequence).

The rearrangement links TRBV15 to TRBJ2-4, with D perhaps matching TRBD1 (5 bases). Trimming took 3 bases from V and 2 from J, leaving 20 bases between them. Germline V gives CDR1 LNHNV, CDR2 YYDKDF (reference sequence). There are 18 residues in the CDR3. CDR3 DNA sequence: TGTGCCACCAGCAGTCCCGTCCCCGCAGGGATGACCAAAAACATTCAGTACTTC. Translation: CATSSPVPAGMTKNIQYF.